These 23 T cell receptor beta chains were sequenced from one sample in a study of blood T cell repertoires in COVID-19. The table came from immunoSEQ multiplex PCR; TCRdb's copy has only in-frame clones and leaves some out. The data contain 250,000 to 300,000 clones, 88% of them singletons. The sequencing input was peripheral blood. Receptors were obtained from a woman in her seventies with COVID-19, enrolled during active disease.

DNA of the CDR3: TGTGCCAGCAGCGTCAGGGGGAACACCGGGGAGCTGTTTTTT. This sequence encodes CASSVRGNTGELFF. The chain joins TRBV5-6 to TRBJ2-2, with D maybe TRBD1 (6 bases). The CDR3 length is 14 residues. The ends were cut back, 4 bases at V and 1 base at J, with 8 bases in the middle. Per the germline V gene, CDR1 is SGHDT and CDR2 is YYEEEE.

The V gene is TRBV29-1, the J gene TRBJ2-7; 9 positions agree with TRBD1. The V and J ends lost 0 bases and 3 bases, in that order; junction bases with no gene match: 3. CDR3 length equals 14 residues. The germline V gene has CDR1 SQVTM and CDR2 ANQGSEA. The chain's CDR3 is CSVEEGQGGYEQYF. CDR3 DNA sequence: TGCAGCGTTGAAGAGGGACAGGGTGGCTACGAGCAGTACTTC.

This chain connects TRBV28 to TRBJ2-2; TRBD2 matches 7 bases. Unmatched junction bases numbered 7, after V lost 5 bases and J lost 4 bases. The CDR3 sequence is 15 residues long. CDR1 MDHEN and CDR2 SYDVKM come from the germline V gene. The CDR3 DNA is TGTGCCAGCAGTCGAACGACTAGCATCACCGGGGAGCTGTTTTTT. It codes for CASSRTTSITGELFF.

J is TRBJ1-2 and V is TRBV6-6; D perhaps matches TRBD1 (5 bases). Germline V lookup: CDR1 MNHNY, CDR2 SVGAGI (reference sequence). With 2 bases removed from V and 9 bases from J, the gap between germline ends came to 16 bases. This CDR3 region has 14 residues. In DNA form, the CDR3 reads TGTGCCAGCAGTTACCCGGGGGTCCTGGATAGCTACACCTTC. Protein product: CASSYPGVLDSYTF.

In its sample, this clone was seen once. The rearrangement joins TRBV19 to TRBJ2-3; 7 bases map to TRBD2. The CDR3 spans 14 residues. V lost 5 bases to trimming and J lost 0 bases; unmatched junction nucleotides: 2. CDR1 is LNHDA, CDR2 SQIVND, per germline (reference sequence). This CDR3 is CASSWRESTDTQYF. The CDR3 DNA is TGTGCCAGTAGTTGGCGGGAGAGCACAGATACGCAGTATTTT.

The rearrangement uses TRBV5-8 and TRBJ1-2, with 7 bases matching TRBD1. Germline V gene sequence: CDR1 SGHTS, CDR2 YDEGEE. CDR3 length: 14 amino acids. V shed 0 bases, J shed 8 bases, and the junction held 7 bases outside the gene matches. CDR3 region: CASSLGQGGQGYTF. The CDR3 DNA follows: TGTGCCAGCAGCTTGGGACAGGGAGGTCAAGGCTACACCTTC.

The rearrangement joins TRBV7-2 to TRBJ2-7; 12 nucleotides match TRBD2. Trimming removed 5 bases from V and 2 bases from J; junction bases left unmatched: 4. CDR3 size: 15 residues. Germline V gene lookup returns CDR1 SGHTA and CDR2 FQGNSA. For the CDR3, the DNA is TGTGCCAGCAGCGAAGGACTAGCGGGAACCTACGAGCAGTACTTC. It codes for CASSEGLAGTYEQYF.

Worth noting for this clone: Other DNA sequences in this sample translate to the same CDR3. The chain's CDR3 is CSGDYYNEQFF. The CDR3 coding sequence is TGCAGCGGGGACTATTACAATGAGCAGTTCTTC. The chain combines TRBV29-1 with TRBJ2-1, with TRBD2 matching over 7 bases. The V segment lost 7 bases and the J segment 4 bases; nucleotides outside the gene matches: 1. The CDR3 loop spans 11 amino acids. Germline CDR1 SQVTM, CDR2 ANQGSEA.

This chain uses TRBV3-1 (or the pseudogene TRBV3-2) with TRBJ1-3, with TRBD1 matching over 9 bases. V lost 1 base and J lost 4; bases outside the gene matches: 5. Germline lookup yields CDR1 LGHDT and CDR2 YNNKEL (reference sequence). The CDR3 is 16 amino acids. DNA for the CDR3: TGTGCCAGCAGCCAAGGATGGGACAGGGACGGAAACACCATATATTTT. Amino acid sequence: CASSQGWDRDGNTIYF.

V usage is TRBV27 and J usage is TRBJ2-5; 9 positions match TRBD2. V shed 8 bases and J 2 bases; nucleotides not matched to a gene: 6. The CDR3 is made up of 14 amino acids. Germline V CDR1 and CDR2: MNHEY, SMNVEV (reference sequence). CDR3 residues: CASPKTSGQETQYF. For the CDR3, the DNA is TGTGCCAGCCCGAAGACTAGCGGACAAGAGACCCAGTACTTC.

The V call is TRBV7-9, the J call TRBJ2-1, with D tentatively TRBD2 (5 bases). V was trimmed by 5 bases and J by 1 base, leaving 18 bases between them. The germline gives CDR1 SEHNR, CDR2 FQNEAQ (reference sequence). This CDR3 has 17 amino acids. The CDR3 sequence is CASSASLLVLSYNEQFF. CDR3 DNA: TGTGCCAGCAGCGCATCACTACTAGTCTTGTCCTACAATGAGCAGTTCTTC.

This chain uses TRBV30 with TRBJ2-1; TRBD2 might be the D (5 bases). Germline CDR1 is GTSNPN and CDR2 is SVGIG (reference sequence). V shed 0 bases and J shed 6 bases, with 9 bases lying between them. The CDR3 extends over 13 amino acids. CDR3 nucleotide sequence: TGTGCCTGGAGTGTACAAAGCGGCAATGAGCAGTTCTTC. This encodes CAWSVQSGNEQFF.

The rearrangement uses TRBV12-3 or TRBV12-4 and TRBJ2-7, with 11 bases fitting TRBD2. V lost 6 bases to trimming and J lost 2 bases; unmatched junction nucleotides: 0. The CDR3 spans 13 residues. CDR3 nucleotides: TGTGCCAGCAGACTAGCGGGAGCCTACGAGCAGTACTTC. Its protein product is CASRLAGAYEQYF.

V is TRBV15 and J is TRBJ1-1, with 8 nucleotides matching TRBD1. Germline assignment: CDR1 LNHNV and CDR2 YYDKDF (reference sequence). The length of the CDR3 is 16 residues. The ends lost 4 bases at V and 0 bases at J; junction bases unmatched: 7. CDR3 coding DNA: TGTGCCACCAGCAACAGGGGGTCCTACATGAACACTGAAGCTTTCTTT. It yields the protein CATSNRGSYMNTEAFF.

This clone occurred once. The chain recombines TRBV2 with TRBJ1-2; 10 bases map to TRBD1. CDR3 length equals 15 residues. CDR1 is SNHLY and CDR2 is FYNNEI in the germline V gene. The V gene end was trimmed by 7 bases and the J gene end by 2 bases; junction bases not matched to a gene: 7. The CDR3, as DNA: TGTGCCAGCACTAGGGACAGGGGCCCCAACTATGGCTACACCTTC. This gives the protein CASTRDRGPNYGYTF. Using reference TRBV2 and TRBJ1-2 for the parts outside the CDR3, the full variable domain is EPEVTQTPSHQVTQMGQEVILRCVPISNHLYFYWYRQILGQKVEFLVSFYNNEISEKSEIFDDQFSVERPDGSNFTLKIRSTKLEDSAMYFCASTRDRGPNYGYTFGSGTRLTVV.

CDR3 sequence (DNA): TGTGCCAGCAGGCGCACCCGGGACAGGGGGCGCGACACCGGGGAGCTGTTTTTT. Translated, it gives CASRRTRDRGRDTGELFF. The chain carries TRBV27 and TRBJ2-2; 12 bases fit TRBD1. CDR1 and CDR2 from the germline V gene are MNHEY and SMNVEV (reference sequence). V lost 6 bases to trimming and J lost 3 bases; unmatched junction nucleotides: 11. This CDR3 contains 18 residues.

The chain recombines TRBV11-3 with TRBJ2-5; 11 bases map to TRBD2. CDR1 and CDR2 from the germline V gene are SGHNT and YENEEA. Trimming at V came to 1 base and at J to 1 base, leaving 2 bases not matched to a gene. The length of the CDR3 is 16 residues. In DNA, the CDR3 is TGTGCCAGCAGCTTAGGACTAGCGGGGTCCCAAGAGACCCAGTACTTC. This codes for CASSLGLAGSQETQYF.

The chain recombines TRBV11-3 with TRBJ2-3; no clear D gene. Germline values: CDR1 SGHNT, CDR2 YENEEA. CDR3 size: 16 residues. Trimming cost V 4 bases and J 1 base, with 15 bases left between them. CDR3 amino acids: CASSSPTLGGTDTQYF. CDR3 DNA sequence: TGTGCCAGCAGCTCACCGACCCTGGGCGGCACAGATACGCAGTATTTT.

Only one count was recorded for this clone. The chain uses TRBV28 and TRBJ2-5, with 7 bases matching TRBD2. CDR1 is MDHEN and CDR2 is SYDVKM in the germline V gene. The CDR3 runs 16 residues. Losses at the gene ends were 6 bases for V and 0 bases for J; bases not matched to a gene: 10. The CDR3 nucleotides read TGTGCCAGCAGACCCCCACTAGCGCGCTACCAAGAGACCCAGTACTTC. This encodes CASRPPLARYQETQYF.

This chain links TRBV11-3 with TRBJ2-5, with 11 positions matching TRBD1. The CDR3 has 16 residues. The J segment lost 7 bases and the V segment lost 0 bases, leaving 7 bases of the junction unmatched. Germline CDR1 reads SGHNT; CDR2 reads YENEEA. CDR3 coding DNA: TGTGCCAGCAGCTTAGAAGCCGGGACAGGGGGGGTGACCCAGTACTTC. It yields the protein CASSLEAGTGGVTQYF.

Comments on this clone: Compared with germline, one end of the junction differs, possibly owing to a read error. The V call is TRBV9, the J call TRBJ2-7; possible D gene TRBD2, 7 bases. Germline CDR1 reads SGDLS; CDR2 reads YYNGEE. This CDR3 has 13 residues. This CDR3 is CASSPGGFPWLFF. The CDR3 nucleotides read TGTGCCAGCAGCCCGGGGGGCTTTCCTTGGTTGTTTTTC.

V and J are TRBV19 and TRBJ2-1, with 10 bases identical to TRBD2. Germline V CDR1 and CDR2: LNHDA, SQIVND (reference sequence). This CDR3 is built from 15 residues. J gave up 0 bases and V 6 bases, and 2 bases lay outside the gene matches. For the CDR3, the DNA is TGTGCCAGTAGGGCTAGCGGGAGCTCCTACAATGAGCAGTTCTTC. Amino acid sequence: CASRASGSSYNEQFF.

The chain employs TRBV12-3 or TRBV12-4 and TRBJ1-2; D may be TRBD1 (5 bases). This CDR3 region has 13 residues. V was trimmed by 0 bases and J by 8 bases, leaving 10 bases between them. CDR3: CASSLARVKGYTF. In DNA form, the CDR3 reads TGTGCCAGCAGTTTAGCCAGGGTGAAGGGCTACACCTTC.